Below are 26 T cell receptor beta chains sequenced from a single sample in a study of cytomegalovirus exposure and HLA in healthy donors. The PCR used 60 Vbeta and 13 Jbeta primers. TCRdb's table, derived via immunoSEQ multiplex PCR, lists solely in-frame clones and lacks some. The sample gives 97,000 or so clones, roughly four fifths of which show up once; 8% to 10% is in the top ten. Material for sequencing was PBMCs. The receptors were gathered from a male donor in good health and CMV-seropositive.

V and J are TRBV4-3 and TRBJ1-1; a weak D match, TRBD1 (6 bases). Per the germline V gene, CDR1 is LGHNA and CDR2 is YSLEER. V gave up 1 base and J gave up 4 bases, with 16 bases separating them. The CDR3 runs to 16 residues. The CDR3 bases are TGCGCCAGCAGCCAAGGGGCAGGGGCTTTGAGCACTGAAGCTTTCTTT. This translates into CASSQGAGALSTEAFF.

The chain carries TRBV6-4 and TRBJ2-1, with 10 bases lining up with TRBD2. The CDR3 totals 15 residues. The germline CDR1 and CDR2 sequences are MRHNA and SNTAGT. V was pared by 2 bases and J by 8 bases, with 6 bases of the junction left unmatched. CDR3 coding DNA: TGTGCCAGCAGTGACCCCGAGCGGGGGGGGTATGAGCAGTTCTTC. The encoded protein is CASSDPERGGYEQFF.

This chain links TRBV28 with TRBJ2-5; the match to TRBD1 covers 8 bases. Germline trimming cut 8 bases from V and 5 bases from J; bases unmatched to any gene: 4. Germline assignment: CDR1 MDHEN and CDR2 SYDVKM. CDR3 length equals 12 residues. CDR3 sequence (DNA): TGTGCCAGCCGCAGGGGGCGGGAGACCCAGTACTTC. It specifies CASRRGRETQYF.

The rearrangement links TRBV5-1 to TRBJ2-3, with a tentative D call TRBD1 (5 bases). The CDR3 length is 16 residues. V was clipped by 0 bases and J by 1 base, with 12 bases between them. Germline V gene data show CDR1 as SGHRS and CDR2 as YFSETQ. The CDR3 sequence is CASSLGPTGGTDTQYF. CDR3 nucleotide sequence: TGCGCCAGCAGCTTGGGACCAACAGGTGGCACAGATACGCAGTATTTT.

The V and J genes are TRBV18 and TRBJ2-3, with unresolved D. The CDR3 extends over 11 amino acids. CDR1 and CDR2 (germline): KGHSH, LQKENI. V was pared by 3 bases and J by 6 bases, with 4 bases between. The CDR3 sequence is CASSPEDTQYF. As DNA, the CDR3 is TGTGCCAGCTCACCGGAGGATACGCAGTATTTT.

The genes are TRBV6-5 and TRBJ1-6, with TRBD1 matching 9 bases. This CDR3 spans 15 amino acids. The V segment lost 6 bases and the J segment 8 bases; nucleotides outside the gene matches: 8. The germline CDR1 and CDR2 sequences are MNHEY and SVGAGI. The CDR3 is CASSPTGTGYSPLHF. CDR3 coding DNA: TGTGCCAGCAGCCCAACCGGGACAGGGTATTCACCCCTCCACTTT.

The chain carries TRBV29-1 and TRBJ2-1; 10 nucleotides match TRBD1. With V trimmed by 2 bases and J by 7 bases, 11 bases remained unmatched. The CDR3 sequence is 16 residues long. Per the germline V gene, CDR1 is SQVTM and CDR2 is ANQGSEA. The CDR3 loop reads CSVEPRRGTGVNEQFF. The CDR3 region has the DNA TGCAGCGTTGAACCCCGAAGGGGGACAGGGGTTAATGAGCAGTTCTTC.

The rearrangement joins TRBV28 to TRBJ1-5; D call uncertain. V was shortened by 5 bases and J by 4 bases, with 12 bases between the two germline ends. The CDR3 is 14 amino acids. The germline V gene has CDR1 MDHEN and CDR2 SYDVKM. The DNA of the CDR3 is TGTGCCAGCAGTCTCATTCTCGGGAATCAGCCCCAGCATTTT. Its translation: CASSLILGNQPQHF.

The V and J genes are TRBV19 and TRBJ2-7, with TRBD2 identical over 14 bases. Germline values: CDR1 LNHDA, CDR2 SQIVND (reference sequence). The CDR3 has 15 amino acids. The V and J ends lost 5 bases and 6 bases, in that order; junction bases with no gene match: 6. The CDR3 coding sequence is TGTGCCAGTAGTCCTCGAGGACTAGCGGGAGGCGAGCAGTACTTC. This gives the protein CASSPRGLAGGEQYF.

The rearrangement links TRBV7-9 to TRBJ1-2; D call uncertain. CDR1 and CDR2 (germline): SEHNR, FQNEAQ (reference sequence). The V end was cut by 3 bases, the J end by 2 bases, with 10 bases between. This CDR3 comprises 14 residues. The CDR3 loop reads CASSFRESNYGYTF. The CDR3 DNA reads TGTGCCAGCAGCTTTAGGGAGAGCAACTATGGCTACACCTTC.

Only one count was recorded for this clone. The chain joins TRBV9 to TRBJ2-7; 9 nucleotides agree with TRBD1. Per the germline V gene, CDR1 is SGDLS and CDR2 is YYNGEE. V was pared by 0 bases and J by 5 bases, with 3 bases of the junction left unmatched. The CDR3 is 14 amino acids. CDR3 region: CASSVGDRAHEQYF. CDR3 sequence (DNA): TGTGCCAGCAGCGTAGGGGACAGGGCCCACGAGCAGTACTTC.

The chain is built from TRBV7-2 and TRBJ2-5, with TRBD2 matching over 13 bases. There are 16 residues in the CDR3. Germline CDR1 reads SGHTA; CDR2 reads FQGNSA. The V segment lost 5 bases and the J segment 5 bases; nucleotides outside the gene matches: 8. This CDR3 is CASSRRTSGSLETQYF. The CDR3, as DNA: TGTGCCAGCAGCCGGCGGACTAGCGGGAGTTTGGAGACCCAGTACTTC.

This clone has only one observation. The rearrangement joins TRBV6-6 to TRBJ2-2; possibly TRBD2 for D (5 bases). Germline V CDR1 and CDR2: MNHNY, SVGAGI (reference sequence). The CDR3 length is 14 residues. The V end was cut by 6 bases, the J end by 6 bases, with 14 bases between. The CDR3 here is CASSHIAFPGELFF. In nucleotides, the CDR3 is TGTGCCAGCAGCCACATAGCGTTCCCCGGGGAGCTGTTTTTT.

V gene TRBV4-1 combines with J gene TRBJ1-2, with TRBD1 as a possible D gene (5 bases). The V gene's germline CDR1 is MGHRA and CDR2 YSYEKL. V was pared by 0 bases and J by 3 bases, with 11 bases between. CDR3 length: 15 amino acids. This CDR3 is CASSQEGVEDYGYTF. In DNA form, the CDR3 reads TGCGCCAGCAGCCAAGAAGGGGTAGAGGACTATGGCTACACCTTC.

V usage is TRBV13 and J usage is TRBJ2-4; 8 bases map to TRBD2. Trimming at V came to 4 bases and at J to 7 bases, leaving 9 bases not matched to a gene. The CDR3 extends over 15 amino acids. Germline CDR1 is PRHDT and CDR2 is FYEKMQ (reference sequence). CDR3 in amino acids: CASSSRGWTSNIQYF. Here the CDR3 DNA reads TGTGCCAGCAGCTCCAGGGGTTGGACTAGCAACATTCAGTACTTC.

The chain joins TRBV13 to TRBJ2-2; TRBD1 matches at 7 bases. Losses at the gene ends were 5 bases for V and 2 bases for J; bases not matched to a gene: 5. Germline values: CDR1 PRHDT, CDR2 FYEKMQ (reference sequence). The CDR3 contains 15 residues. The CDR3 coding sequence is TGTGCCAGCAGCCAAGACAGGGATAACACCGGGGAGCTGTTTTTT. Translation: CASSQDRDNTGELFF.

The rearrangement joins TRBV28 to TRBJ2-7; 8 bases are shared with TRBD1. The CDR3 loop spans 15 amino acids. The V and J ends lost 5 bases and 2 bases, in that order; junction bases with no gene match: 8. Germline-derived CDR1 and CDR2 are MDHEN and SYDVKM. CDR3 coding DNA: TGTGCCAGCAGTGCCCACCAGGGGGCGGCCTACGAGCAGTACTTC. Protein: CASSAHQGAAYEQYF.

The chain uses TRBV7-3 and TRBJ2-1; D not resolved. Germline loops: CDR1 SGHTA, CDR2 FQGTGA. Between the trimmed V and J ends, which lost 0 bases and 6 bases, there was a span of 9 bases. This CDR3 has 14 amino acids. The CDR3 nucleotides read TGTGCCAGCAGCTTAACGTTGTCCCGCAATGAGCAGTTCTTC. Translated, it gives CASSLTLSRNEQFF.

The V and J genes are TRBV5-1 and TRBJ2-2, with D perhaps matching TRBD1 (8 bases). The V gene lost 4 bases and the J gene lost 5 bases, with 18 bases spanning the gap. This CDR3 region has 16 residues. Germline values: CDR1 SGHRS, CDR2 YFSETQ. This CDR3 is CASSPYGQGGTGELFF. The CDR3 nucleotides read TGCGCCAGCAGCCCATACGGACAGGGAGGGACCGGGGAGCTGTTTTTT. Drawing the rest from reference TRBV5-1 and TRBJ2-2, the complete variable domain is KAGVTQTPRYLIKTRGQQVTLSCSPISGHRSVSWYQQTPGQGLQFLFEYFSETQRNKGNFPGRFSGRQFSNSRSEMNVSTLELGDSALYLCASSPYGQGGTGELFFGEGSRLTVL.

This clone was seen a handful of times. The V and J genes are TRBV2 and TRBJ2-7; D remains unclear. V lost 3 bases, J lost 1 base, and 7 bases lay in between. This CDR3 is built from 13 residues. Germline V lookup: CDR1 SNHLY, CDR2 FYNNEI. The CDR3 DNA reads as TGTGCCAGCAGTGAGTCTATATCCTACGAGCAGTACTTC. This gives the protein CASSESISYEQYF. The variable domain in full, with the rest retrieved from reference TRBV2 and TRBJ2-7, is EPEVTQTPSHQVTQMGQEVILRCVPISNHLYFYWYRQILGQKVEFLVSFYNNEISEKSEIFDDQFSVERPDGSNFTLKIRSTKLEDSAMYFCASSESISYEQYFGPGTRLTVT.

This sequence joins TRBV21-1 and TRBJ2-7; the table's D call, TRBD1, has no DNA check behind it. TRBV21-1 is flagged as a pseudogene. This CDR3 contains 17 residues. The chain's CDR3 is CASSSKGGQGVPYEQYF. The DNA for the CDR3 is TGTGCCAGCAGTTCGAAGGGGGGACAGGGCGTCCCCTACGAGCAGTACTTC.

The CDR3 is CASSPAGLSLGTSGQETQYF. CDR3 sequence (DNA): TGTGCCAGCTCACCCGCGGGGTTGAGCCTTGGTACTAGCGGCCAAGAGACCCAGTACTTC. V usage is TRBV18 and J usage is TRBJ2-5; 8 bases fit TRBD2. Losses at the gene ends were 3 bases for V and 1 base for J; bases not matched to a gene: 19. This CDR3 region has 20 residues. CDR1 and CDR2 (germline): KGHSH, LQKENI. Based on the CDR3 plus reference TRBV18 and TRBJ2-5, the full variable domain is NAGVMQNPRHLVRRRGQEARLRCSPMKGHSHVYWYRQLPEEGLKFMVYLQKENIIDESGMPKERFSAEFPKEGPSILRIQQVVRGDSAAYFCASSPAGLSLGTSGQETQYFGPGTRLLVL.

The V gene is TRBV20-1, the J gene TRBJ2-7, with D possibly matching TRBD2 (5 bases). Germline V gives CDR1 DFQATT, CDR2 SNEGSKA (reference sequence). Trimming took off 7 bases at V and 2 bases at J, with 9 bases between the two ends. The CDR3 has 11 residues. CDR3 amino acids: CSGGSAYEQYF. The CDR3 DNA is TGCAGTGGAGGGAGTGCCTACGAGCAGTACTTC.

The chain carries TRBV7-2 and TRBJ2-5; 14 bases are a match to TRBD2. The V gene end was trimmed by 8 bases and the J gene end by 5 bases; junction bases not matched to a gene: 10. Germline V gene lookup returns CDR1 SGHTA and CDR2 FQGNSA. This CDR3 region has 16 residues. CDR3 sequence: CASSPARTSGRETQYF. CDR3 coding DNA: TGTGCCAGCTCCCCAGCGAGGACTAGCGGGAGGGAGACCCAGTACTTC.

V usage is TRBV30 and J usage is TRBJ2-7, with unresolved D. The germline V and J ends were trimmed by 1 base and 9 bases, with 16 bases remaining between them. The CDR3 runs 13 residues. Per the germline V gene, CDR1 is GTSNPN and CDR2 is SVGIG (reference sequence). The chain's CDR3 is CAWSANTLRGQYF. The CDR3 DNA sequence: TGTGCCTGGAGTGCTAATACTCTACGCGGGCAGTACTTC.

The chain joins TRBV7-9 to TRBJ2-7, with 8 bases aligning to TRBD1. Trimming at V came to 4 bases and at J to 0 bases, leaving 8 bases not matched to a gene. CDR1 is SEHNR and CDR2 is FQNEAQ in the germline V gene (reference sequence). This CDR3 has 16 residues. CDR3 sequence (DNA): TGTGCCAGCAGCTCCCCCGGACAGGGCCCCTCCTACGAGCAGTACTTC. This sequence encodes CASSSPGQGPSYEQYF.